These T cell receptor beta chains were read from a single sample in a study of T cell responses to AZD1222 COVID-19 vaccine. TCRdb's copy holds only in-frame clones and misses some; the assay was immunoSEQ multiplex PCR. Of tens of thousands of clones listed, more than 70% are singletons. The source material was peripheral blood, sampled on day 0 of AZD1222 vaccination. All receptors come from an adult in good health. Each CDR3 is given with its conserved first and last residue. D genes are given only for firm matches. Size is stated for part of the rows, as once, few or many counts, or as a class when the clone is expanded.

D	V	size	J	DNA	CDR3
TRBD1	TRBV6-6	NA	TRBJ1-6	TGTGCCAGCAGCCCCAGGGGGAATAATAATTCACCCCTCCACTTT	CASSPRGNNNSPLHF
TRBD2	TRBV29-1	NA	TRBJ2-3	TGCAGCGTTGGGTCTCGGGCGGGAGATCCAGATACGCAGTATTTT	CSVGSRAGDPDTQYF
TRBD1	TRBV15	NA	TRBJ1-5	TGTGCCACCGAACCGGGACAGGGGGCTGTCGGCAATCAGCCCCAGCATTTT	CATEPGQGAVGNQPQHF
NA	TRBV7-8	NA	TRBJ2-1	TGTGCCAGCAGCCCTTGGGGGGGCACCCGAATTTATGAGCAGTTCTTC	CASSPWGGTRIYEQFF
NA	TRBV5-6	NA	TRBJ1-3	TGTGCCAGCAGCTTGGACCTAGGCTCTGGAAACACCATATATTTT	CASSLDLGSGNTIYF
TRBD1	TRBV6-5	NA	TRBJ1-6	TGTGCCAGCTGGGGGGCGACAGGGGGGTATTCACCCCTCCACTTT	CASWGATGGYSPLHF
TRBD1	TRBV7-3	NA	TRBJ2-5	TGTGCCAGCAGCCCGACAGGGGGTCATGAGACCCAGTACTTC	CASSPTGGHETQYF
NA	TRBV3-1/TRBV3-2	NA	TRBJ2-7	TGTGCCAGCAGCCCCAGGGAACGTTCCTACGAGCAGTACTTC	CASSPRERSYEQYF
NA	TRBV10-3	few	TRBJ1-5	TGTGCCATCAGCGTCGGGGGGGCGAATAGCAATCAGCCCCAGCATTTT	CAISVGGANSNQPQHF
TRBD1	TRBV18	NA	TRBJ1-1	TGTGCCAGCTCATCGGGACAGGGGGCGACTGAAGCTTTCTTT	CASSSGQGATEAFF
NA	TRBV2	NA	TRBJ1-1	TGTGCCAGCAGTGAACAGGGGTCGGACACTGAAGCTTTCTTT	CASSEQGSDTEAFF
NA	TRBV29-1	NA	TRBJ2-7	TGCAGCGTTGTAGCCAGGGATCCCCACGAGCAGTACTTC	CSVVARDPHEQYF
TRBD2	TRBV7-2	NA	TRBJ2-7	TGTGCCAGCAGTCCTACCCGGGGGGGTTACGAGCAGTACTTC	CASSPTRGGYEQYF
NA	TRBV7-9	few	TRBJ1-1	TGTGCCAGCAGCGATAGGGGGGTAGCTTTCTTT	CASSDRGVAFF
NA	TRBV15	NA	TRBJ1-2	TGTGCCACCAGCACGGGGAGGGAAGGCTACACCTTC	CATSTGREGYTF
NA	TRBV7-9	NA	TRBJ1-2	TGTGCCAGCAGCTTGGTACGACAGAGCCCTAACTATGGCTACACCTTC	CASSLVRQSPNYGYTF
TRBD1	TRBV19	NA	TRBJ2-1	TGTGCCAGTAGTACGTGGGACAGGGACCGCTACAATGAGCAGTTCTTC	CASSTWDRDRYNEQFF
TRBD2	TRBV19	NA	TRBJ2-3	TGTGCCAGTGTGACTAGCGGGAGGAGCACAGATACGCAGTATTTT	CASVTSGRSTDTQYF
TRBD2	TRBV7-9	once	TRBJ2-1	TGTGCCAGCAGCTTAGCGCGGACTAGCGGACCCTACAATGAGCAGTTCTTC	CASSLARTSGPYNEQFF
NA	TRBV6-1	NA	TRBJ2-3	TGTGCCAGCAGTGAAGAGGCGGCGCATACAGATACGCAGTATTTT	CASSEEAAHTDTQYF
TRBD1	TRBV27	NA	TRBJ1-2	TGTGCCAGCAGTTTAGTCGGGACAGGGGCCTCTGGCTACACCTTC	CASSLVGTGASGYTF
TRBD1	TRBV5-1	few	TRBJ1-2	TGCGCCAGCAGCCCCTATCTGACAGGGAACTATGGCTACACCTTC	CASSPYLTGNYGYTF
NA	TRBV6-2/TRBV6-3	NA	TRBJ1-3	TGTGCCAGCAGCGCCATCAGAGACCCGGGAAACACCATATATTTT	CASSAIRDPGNTIYF
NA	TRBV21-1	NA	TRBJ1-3	TGTGCCAGCAGCAAAAGGGACAGCTCTGGAAACACCATATATTTT	CASSKRDSSGNTIYF
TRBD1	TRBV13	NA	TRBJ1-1	TGTGCCAGCAGCTCCAGGGGGCGTCGGACTGAAGCTTTCTTT	CASSSRGRRTEAFF
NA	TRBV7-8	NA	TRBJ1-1	TGTGCCAGCAGCTTAGCGAAGGACAGCCTGAACACTGAAGCTTTCTTT	CASSLAKDSLNTEAFF
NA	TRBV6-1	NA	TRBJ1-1	TGTGCCAGCAGTGACGGCTCGAACACTGAAGCTTTCTTT	CASSDGSNTEAFF
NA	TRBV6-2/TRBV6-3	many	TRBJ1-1	TGTGCCAGCACCCCCCCTGGTTCCCCGAACACTGAAGCTTTCTTT	CASTPPGSPNTEAFF
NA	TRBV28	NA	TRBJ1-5	TGTGCCAGCAGTTTCTCACAGAACCAAAGGCCCCAGCATTTT	CASSFSQNQRPQHF
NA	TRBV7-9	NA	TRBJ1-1	TGTGCCAGCAGCTTACGGTCGGGGAACACTGAAGCTTTCTTT	CASSLRSGNTEAFF
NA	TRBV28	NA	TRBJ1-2	TGTGCCAGCAGTTTATCAGGGTTTGGCTACACCTTC	CASSLSGFGYTF
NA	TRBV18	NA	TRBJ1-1	TGTGCCAGCTCACCAACTACGGGTTTAGCTGAAGCTTTCTTT	CASSPTTGLAEAFF
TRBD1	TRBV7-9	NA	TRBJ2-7	TGTGCCAGCACCACTTCCGGGACAGGGGTGGAGCAGTACTTC	CASTTSGTGVEQYF
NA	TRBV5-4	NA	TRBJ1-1	TGTGCCAGCAGCCTTTTTACCCTCGGGGGGATGAACACTGAAGCTTTCTTT	CASSLFTLGGMNTEAFF
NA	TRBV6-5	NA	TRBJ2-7	TGTGCCAGCAGTTACTCTCCGGGGGACCTCTACGAGCAGTACTTC	CASSYSPGDLYEQYF
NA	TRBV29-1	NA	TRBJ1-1	TGCAGCGTGGATGGGGGGAAGGGGTACACTGAAGCTTTCTTT	CSVDGGKGYTEAFF
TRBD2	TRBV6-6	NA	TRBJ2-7	TGTGCCAGCAGTAATCCGGGGACTAGCGGGTTCTACGAGCAGTACTTC	CASSNPGTSGFYEQYF
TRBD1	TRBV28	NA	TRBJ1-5	TGTGCCAGCAAAATAGGACAGGTTCTGGGGCCCCAGCATTTT	CASKIGQVLGPQHF
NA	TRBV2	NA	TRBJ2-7	TGTGCCAGTAGCCGCGACGGTGCTTGGGAGCAGTACTTC	CASSRDGAWEQYF
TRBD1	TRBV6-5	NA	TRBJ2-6	TGTGCCAGCCAAACAGGGGGCTCTGGGGCCAACGTCCTGACTTTC	CASQTGGSGANVLTF
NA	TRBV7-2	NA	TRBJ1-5	TGTGCCAGCAGCTTAGGGGGAGCCTATAGCAATCAGCCCCAGCATTTT	CASSLGGAYSNQPQHF
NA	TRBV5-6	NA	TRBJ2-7	TGTGCCAGTTTCAGTTCGGGGGCGGCTTACGAGCAGTACTTC	CASFSSGAAYEQYF
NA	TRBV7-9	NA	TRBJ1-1	TGTGCCAGCAGCCTCGACTCGGGAAACACTGAAGCTTTCTTT	CASSLDSGNTEAFF